Detailed here is one T cell receptor (beta chain). The CDR3 extends over 14 amino acids. CDR1 and CDR2 from the germline V gene are SGHNT and YYREEE (reference sequence). V trimming: 3 bases; J trimming: 5 bases; junction bases outside the gene matches: 6. Original methodology: Cell counts per sample came from amplifying reference gene primers. Sequencing used immunoSEQ multiplex PCR; TCRdb keeps in-frame clones, though not all of them. V and J calls and clone size are copied from that table; D and trimming were computed from the DNA. The sample shows around 280,000 clones, about 90% of them seen only once. The data are from a study of blood T cell repertoires in COVID-19. Overall study: Sample material is recorded as cDNA or gDNA derived from T cells, B-cell-depleted T cells, or PBMCs.

Sequencing used peripheral blood. The gene calls are TRBV5-4 and TRBJ2-7; 9 bases agree with TRBD2. The TCR sequence derives from a woman in her 30s with COVID-19, enrolled during active disease. In DNA form, the CDR3 reads TGTGCCAGCAGCTCCGGGACTAGCATCAACGAGCAGTACTTC. This translates into CASSSGTSINEQYF.